These T cell receptor beta chains were read from a single sample in a study of cytomegalovirus exposure and HLA in healthy donors. The data were produced by immunoSEQ multiplex PCR, yet TCRdb's version contains in-frame clones alone and is incomplete. This sample has 76,000 or so clones, with around 80% found just once. Sequenced: PBMCs. The receptors were sampled from a man younger than 40 in good health and CMV-seronegative. Both conserved end residues are part of each CDR3. Fields, in order: V gene, D gene, J gene, clone size, CDR3 DNA, CDR3 protein. A D gene is named only where the DNA matches it firmly. Clone size is given for some rows only: seen once, a few or many times, or a class if the clone is expanded.

TRBV11-2	TRBD2	TRBJ2-1	.	TGTGCCAGCAGCTTAGGGACTAGCGGGAGACAACCGGGGGAGTTCTTC	CASSLGTSGRQPGEFF
TRBV14	TRBD1	TRBJ1-1	.	TGTGCCAGCAGCCAAGATTGGGGGACAGGTGAAGCTTTCTTT	CASSQDWGTGEAFF
TRBV7-2	.	TRBJ2-7	once	TGTGCCAGCAGCTTAGGAGGAGCGGGTACACCCTACGAGCAGTACTTC	CASSLGGAGTPYEQYF
TRBV6-6	.	TRBJ1-6	.	TGTGCCAGCAGCCTCCTTGGGGGAGGGAATTCACCCCTCCACTTT	CASSLLGGGNSPLHF
TRBV5-4	TRBD1	TRBJ2-2	.	TGTGCCAGCAGCTTTAATATGGGACAGGGGAACGGGGAGCTGTTTTTT	CASSFNMGQGNGELFF
TRBV30	.	TRBJ2-7	few	TGTGCCTGGAGTGTACAGTCCTACGAGCAGTACTTC	CAWSVQSYEQYF
TRBV5-1	.	TRBJ2-7	.	TGCGCCAGCAGCTTGTTCCTCGGTGTCGGGGGGCGGATGACTTACGAGCAGTACTTC	CASSLFLGVGGRMTYEQYF
TRBV6-5	.	TRBJ2-1	.	TGTGCCAGCCAGACGGGGTATGGCTACAATGAGCAGTTCTTC	CASQTGYGYNEQFF
TRBV5-4	TRBD2	TRBJ2-5	.	TGTGCCAGCAGGTCCCCGGGAGGAGAGACCCAGTACTTC	CASRSPGGETQYF
TRBV7-3	TRBD1	TRBJ1-1	.	TGTGCCAGCAGCTATCAGGGGGCGAGCACTGAAGCTTTCTTT	CASSYQGASTEAFF
TRBV5-6	TRBD1	TRBJ2-7	.	TGTGCCAGCAGCACACCCGGGACAGGGAGCGCGCAGTACTTC	CASSTPGTGSAQYF
TRBV5-1	.	TRBJ2-1	.	TGCGCCAGCAGCTTGGGCGGGTACTCCTACAATGAGCAGTTCTTC	CASSLGGYSYNEQFF
TRBV7-9	TRBD1	TRBJ1-2	.	TGTTCCAGCAGCTCCTACAGGGGGCGCGGGATGGATGGCTACACCTTC	CSSSSYRGRGMDGYTF
TRBV11-1	.	TRBJ2-3	.	TGTGCCAGCAGCTTGTCCGGGAGAACGCAGTATTTT	CASSLSGRTQYF
TRBV30	TRBD1	TRBJ1-2	.	TGTGCCTGGTTCCGGGACAGGGTAAAGTATGGCTACACCTTC	CAWFRDRVKYGYTF
TRBV4-1	TRBD2	TRBJ2-3	.	TGCGCCAGCAGCCTGACGGGACTAGCCGCAGATACGCAGTATTTT	CASSLTGLAADTQYF
TRBV4-1	.	TRBJ1-2	few	TGCGCCAGCAGCCAGATGTCGGGGTATAGAGGCTACACCTTC	CASSQMSGYRGYTF
TRBV25-1	.	TRBJ1-2	.	TGTGCCAGCGGTACAGACGCTCGTGGCTACACCTTC	CASGTDARGYTF
TRBV7-9	TRBD1	TRBJ1-1	.	TGTGCCAGCAGCACGGCAGGGGGCCCTGAAGCTTTCTTT	CASSTAGGPEAFF
TRBV11-2	TRBD2	TRBJ2-5	.	TGTGCCAGCAGTGGACTAGCGGGGGGTACCATGGAGACCCAGTACTTC	CASSGLAGGTMETQYF
TRBV5-6	.	TRBJ1-1	.	TGTGCCAGCAGCTTAGGAACAGGACGGAACATGAACACTGAAGCTTTCTTT	CASSLGTGRNMNTEAFF
TRBV5-4	.	TRBJ2-6	.	TGTGCCAGCAGCTTGGGCAGAGGAACGATCTCTGGGGCCAACGTCCTGACTTTC	CASSLGRGTISGANVLTF
TRBV6-5	TRBD1	TRBJ2-5	.	TGTGCCAGCAGTCGGACGACAGGGACGTTTGAGACCCAGTACTTC	CASSRTTGTFETQYF
TRBV28	TRBD1	TRBJ2-3	.	TGTGCCAGCCAGACAGGGGCCACAGATACGCAGTATTTT	CASQTGATDTQYF